Listed below are T cell receptor beta chains from one sample, sequenced in a study of blood T cell repertoires in COVID-19. Profiled with immunoSEQ multiplex PCR; TCRdb holds only in-frame clones, not every one. This table has around 250,000 clones, 65% to 90% appearing once. Sequencing used peripheral blood. The origin of the receptors is a man aged 50-60 years with active or convalescent COVID-19. The CDR3 runs from the conserved cysteine through the conserved F or W. The D gene is left open where the match is weak. A row's size may be missing; if present it is once, few, many or a size class.

V gene	D gene	clone size	J gene	CDR3 DNA	CDR3 protein
TRBV30	-	-	TRBJ1-2	TGTGCCTGGAGGATGATTTCGGTTGGCTACACCTTC	CAWRMISVGYTF
TRBV7-3	TRBD2	-	TRBJ2-3	TGTGCCAGCAGCCTGACTAGCGGGAGAGGAGATACGCAGTATTTT	CASSLTSGRGDTQYF
TRBV19	-	few	TRBJ2-2	TGTGCCAGTAGTAGTACCGGGACTTTTCCCACCGGGGAGCTGTTTTTT	CASSSTGTFPTGELFF
TRBV28	TRBD1	-	TRBJ1-3	TGTGCCAGCAGTTCTCAGACAGGGGTTAAAGGAAACACCATATATTTT	CASSSQTGVKGNTIYF
TRBV11-2	-	few	TRBJ2-2	TGTGCCAGCAGCTTAGAACCCGGTGCCGGGGAGCTGTTTTTT	CASSLEPGAGELFF
TRBV7-9	TRBD2	-	TRBJ2-1	TGTGCCAGCAATACCCTAGCGGGAGATTCCTACAATGAGCAGTTCTTC	CASNTLAGDSYNEQFF
TRBV27	-	-	TRBJ1-5	TGTGCCAGCAGTTTAAAGGGGTATCAGCCCCAGCATTTT	CASSLKGYQPQHF
TRBV19	TRBD1	-	TRBJ1-6	TGTGCCAGTAGTATAGCGATCCGGGACAGTTCATATTCACCCCTCCACTTT	CASSIAIRDSSYSPLHF
TRBV4-3	-	-	TRBJ1-3	TGCGCCAGCAGCCAAGGATATACAGGGACTGGAAACACCATATATTTT	CASSQGYTGTGNTIYF
TRBV18	-	-	TRBJ1-6	TGTGCCAGCTCACCTCTCGAGGGTGGCGGTAATTCACCCCTCCACTTT	CASSPLEGGGNSPLHF
TRBV5-8	-	-	TRBJ2-3	TGTGCCAGCAGCTTGGGGGACACCAGAAGCACAGATACGCAGTATTTT	CASSLGDTRSTDTQYF
TRBV25-1	-	-	TRBJ1-4	TGTGCCAGCAGTGACAGGGTTAATGAAAAACTGTTTTTT	CASSDRVNEKLFF
TRBV7-2	TRBD1	-	TRBJ1-2	TGTGCCAGCAGCTTATGGGACAGGCCTGGGGGCTACACCTTC	CASSLWDRPGGYTF
TRBV2	-	few	TRBJ1-2	TGTGCCACAACAGGGACCTCTAACTATGGCTACACCTTC	CATTGTSNYGYTF
TRBV7-9	-	-	TRBJ1-2	TGTGCCAGCAGCGCGGGACTGCTCAACTATGGCTACACCTTC	CASSAGLLNYGYTF
TRBV7-9	TRBD1	-	TRBJ1-1	TGTGCCAGCAGCCTATGGACAGGGCTGAACACTGAAGCTTTCTTT	CASSLWTGLNTEAFF
TRBV19	TRBD1	-	TRBJ1-4	TGTGCCAGTAGTCCCGGGACAGGGGTTGTCGGTAATGAAAAACTGTTTTTT	CASSPGTGVVGNEKLFF
TRBV4-3	-	once	TRBJ1-1	TGCGCCAGCAGCCAAGAGGCCCGGGACACTGAAGCTTTCTTT	CASSQEARDTEAFF
TRBV4-1	TRBD2	once	TRBJ2-3	TGCGCCAGCAGCCAAGAACCCCCACGGGGGGGCGGGTTGGATACGCAGTATTTT	CASSQEPPRGGGLDTQYF
TRBV3-1/TRBV3-2	TRBD1	-	TRBJ1-4	TGTGCCAGCCGCCGGGGGACAGGGGCGGTGCGGGGTGAAAAACTGTTTTTT	CASRRGTGAVRGEKLFF
TRBV19	-	-	TRBJ1-5	TGTGCCAGTAGTATAGGGCCAAATCAGCCCCAGCATTTT	CASSIGPNQPQHF
TRBV10-1	-	-	TRBJ1-5	TGCGCCAGCAGGCTGAGAGCCAATCAGCCCCAGCATTTT	CASRLRANQPQHF
TRBV7-3	-	-	TRBJ1-6	TGTGCCAGCAGGCAACAGGCCGGCGGTTCACCCCTCCACTTT	CASRQQAGGSPLHF
TRBV5-1	TRBD1	-	TRBJ2-7	TGCGCCAGCAGAGGTTCGCAGGGGGCCGCCTACGAGCAGTACTTC	CASRGSQGAAYEQYF
TRBV7-8	TRBD1	few	TRBJ1-1	TGTGCCAGCAGCTTGACAGGGATGAACACTGAAGCTTTCTTT	CASSLTGMNTEAFF
TRBV27	-	-	TRBJ1-1	TGTGCCAGCAGCCGAACCAACACCGGGGGGAGCACTGAAGCTTTCTTT	CASSRTNTGGSTEAFF
TRBV7-3	-	few	TRBJ2-3	TGTGCCAGCAGCTTAATACCGGGGTCAGATACGCAGTATTTT	CASSLIPGSDTQYF
TRBV20-1	-	-	TRBJ1-5	TGCAGTGCTAGTTCGGAATGGACAGAGAAGAATCAGCCCCAGCATTTT	CSASSEWTEKNQPQHF
TRBV28	-	-	TRBJ2-3	TGTGCCAGCAGTTTGGGGGCCGGGTCGCTGGATACGCAGTATTTT	CASSLGAGSLDTQYF
TRBV6-6	TRBD1	-	TRBJ1-6	TGTGCCTCCCTCGACAGGGAACCCTCCCATTCACCCCTCCACTTT	CASLDREPSHSPLHF
TRBV11-2	-	-	TRBJ2-2	TGTGCCAGCAGCCGACAGTACACCGGGGAGCTGTTTTTT	CASSRQYTGELFF
TRBV29-1	TRBD1	-	TRBJ2-7	TGCAGCGTTGGTGGGGACAGGCCGACCTACGAGCAGTACTTC	CSVGGDRPTYEQYF
TRBV28	-	few	TRBJ1-3	TGTGCCAGCAGTTTACCAGGTTCGCTCTCTGGAAACACCATATATTTT	CASSLPGSLSGNTIYF
TRBV11-1	TRBD2	-	TRBJ2-5	TGTGCCAGCAGCCGAAGCGGGAGGCAGACCCAGTACTTC	CASSRSGRQTQYF
TRBV7-2	TRBD1	-	TRBJ2-5	TGTGCCACAGGAGGGGACAGGGGTAAGACCCAGTACTTC	CATGGDRGKTQYF
TRBV6-5	TRBD1	-	TRBJ1-5	TGTGCCAGCAGCCGGGACAGTTATAATCAGCCCCAGCATTTT	CASSRDSYNQPQHF
TRBV19	-	few	TRBJ2-3	TGTGCCAGTAGTATTGGGCAGCCCGCCACAGATACGCAGTATTTT	CASSIGQPATDTQYF
TRBV19	TRBD1	-	TRBJ1-5	TGTGCCAGTAGTATTGGGACAGTAGGTCAGCCCCAGCATTTT	CASSIGTVGQPQHF
TRBV30	-	-	TRBJ2-7	TGTGCCTGGAGTGAAGTACAGGGCGGCAGCGAGCAGTACTTC	CAWSEVQGGSEQYF
TRBV19	-	-	TRBJ1-4	TGTGCCAGTAGTGCAGCGGGTATGGGTGAAAAACTGTTTTTT	CASSAAGMGEKLFF